The present TCR beta chain was sequenced within a study of radiotherapy plus CTLA-4 blockade in lung cancer. Study observations and caveats: After treatment with radiotherapy plus ipilimumab, TCR clones that came from the tumor expanded in blood. Among reported predictors of response, early blood T cell clone dynamics with interferon-beta performed best.

Data came from immunoSEQ multiplex PCR; TCRdb stores just in-frame clones and leaves some out. Altogether 15,000 or so clones are present, 72% being singletons, with the ten largest covering approximately 53%. Focal radiation and CTLA-4 blockade (ipilimumab) were tested in chemo-refractory metastatic non-small-cell lung cancer patients. With 4 bases clipped from V and 6 bases from J, the junction kept 10 bases outside the gene matches. CDR1 and CDR2 (germline): MNHEY, SVGAGI. This CDR3 is built from 15 residues. This clone was counted a single time. What it binds is unknown. Source: peripheral blood, taken from a patient treated with radiotherapy plus ipilimumab. This clonotype was obtained from a human donor with non-small cell lung cancer whose response to radiotherapy plus ipilimumab could not be evaluated. The chain employs TRBV6-5 and TRBJ2-7; 9 nucleotides align to TRBD1. In DNA, the CDR3 is TGTGCCAGCAGTTGCTCCCCGGGACAGGGAGGCGAGCAGTACTTC. Protein sequence: CASSCSPGQGGEQYF.